This T cell receptor (beta chain) derives from a study of control samples from healthy donors and cancer patients. Measured with immunoSEQ multiplex PCR; TCRdb has only the in-frame clones, and not every one. The sample gives 75,000 to 95,000 clones, 70% to 90% of which show up once; 4.5% to 6% is in the top ten. V lost 0 bases and J 5 bases, leaving 12 bases between the germline ends. Germline loops: CDR1 SGHDT, CDR2 YYEEEE. This CDR3 is 15 amino acids long. This clone was seen more than once but under ten times. V usage is TRBV5-6 and J usage is TRBJ2-1, with D possibly matching TRBD2 (7 bases). The TCR sequence derives from a woman aged 50 to 60 in good health. The sample was blood. Here the CDR3 reads CASSLAQGGNNEQFF. In DNA form, the CDR3 reads TGTGCCAGCAGCTTGGCACAGGGAGGGAACAATGAGCAGTTCTTC.